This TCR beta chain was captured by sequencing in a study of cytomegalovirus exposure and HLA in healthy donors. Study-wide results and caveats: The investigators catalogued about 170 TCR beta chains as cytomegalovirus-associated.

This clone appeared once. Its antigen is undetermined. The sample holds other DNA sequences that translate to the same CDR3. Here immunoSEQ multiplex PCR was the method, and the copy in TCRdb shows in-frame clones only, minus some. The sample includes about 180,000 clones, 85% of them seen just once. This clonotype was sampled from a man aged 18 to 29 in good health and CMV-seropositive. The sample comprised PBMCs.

The CDR3 protein is CAWSRQGANEKLFF. The CDR3, as DNA: TGTGCCTGGAGTCGGCAGGGGGCTAATGAAAAACTGTTTTTT. The chain links TRBV30 to TRBJ1-4, with 7 bases fitting TRBD1. With V trimmed by 2 bases and J by 3 bases, 3 bases remained unmatched. Germline lookup yields CDR1 GTSNPN and CDR2 SVGIG (reference sequence). This CDR3 comprises 14 residues.